This TCR beta chain was sequenced during a study of T cells expressing NK-cell markers. Study-wide points: Similarly, these clonotypes led the CD3+CD56-NKG2C+ fraction as well in several donors.

A word on this clonotype: Its matching antigen is unknown.

UMI-tagged 5'RACE template switching yielded the TCR beta cDNA. TCRdb reprocessed the 5' RACE reads; each CDR3 protein has one entry and no DNA is given. The repertoire shows roughly 350,000 distinct CDR3 sequences; the top ten hold under 6.5%. The CDR3 length is 14 residues. CDR1 KGHSH and CDR2 LQKENI come from the germline V gene. The sequenced material came from blood T cells: a sorted CD56 or NKG2C T cell subset, CD4+ or CD8+ T cells, or bulk PBMC T cells (not recorded which). This chain connects TRBV18 to TRBJ2-5. This TCR derives from a man aged 18-70 years in good health. CDR3 protein: CASSPQSEQETQYF.